The next 30 T cell receptor beta chains were all read from a single sample in a study of T cell responses to AZD1222 COVID-19 vaccine. Produced via immunoSEQ multiplex PCR; TCRdb's table is partial and in-frame only. The sample yields fewer than 150,000 clones, about nine tenths seen once. Here the sequenced sample was peripheral blood, taken on day 0 of AZD1222 vaccination. The receptors derive from an adult in good health.

The rearrangement uses TRBV18 and TRBJ1-2, with 11 positions matching TRBD1. The CDR3 is made up of 17 amino acids. Per germline, CDR1 KGHSH and CDR2 LQKENI. Trimming removed 3 bases from V and 1 base from J; junction bases left unmatched: 7. CDR3 nucleotides: TGTGCCAGCTCACCGTACGGACAGGGGGCGAGTAACTATGGCTACACCTTC. Translation: CASSPYGQGASNYGYTF.

This clone was counted a few times. The chain joins TRBV7-9 to TRBJ2-1, with D possibly being TRBD1 (5 bases). Between the trimmed V and J ends, which lost 3 bases and 14 bases, there was a span of 17 bases. Per the germline V gene, CDR1 is SEHNR and CDR2 is FQNEAQ (reference sequence). The CDR3 consists of 13 residues. CDR3: CASSFDPQGSEFF. The DNA for the CDR3 is TGTGCCAGCAGCTTCGACCCCCAGGGATCAGAGTTCTTC.

This chain links TRBV6-4 with TRBJ2-2; 7 positions match TRBD2. Germline CDR1 is MRHNA and CDR2 is SNTAGT. Losses at the gene ends were 6 bases for V and 1 base for J; bases not matched to a gene: 2. The length of the CDR3 is 14 residues. CDR3 DNA sequence: TGTGCCAGCAGGACTAGCAAGAACACCGGGGAGCTGTTTTTT. Translated: CASRTSKNTGELFF.

In this sample, this clone turned up a few times. The rearrangement uses TRBV7-6 and TRBJ1-5; TRBD1 aligns across 7 bases. Germline V CDR1 and CDR2: SGHVS, FNYEAQ. The CDR3 runs 19 residues. V dropped 6 bases and J dropped 7; count of bases not matched to a gene: 24. The CDR3 here is CASSPEGAPSIGVGQPQHF. CDR3 nucleotide sequence: TGTGCCAGCAGTCCCGAGGGGGCACCGAGCATCGGGGTAGGGCAGCCCCAGCATTTT. The full variable domain, rest sourced from reference TRBV7-6 and TRBJ1-5, is GAGVSQSPRYKVTKRGQDVALRCDPISGHVSLYWYRQALGQGPEFLTYFNYEAQQDKSGLPNDRFSAERPEGSISTLTIQRTEQRDSAMYRCASSPEGAPSIGVGQPQHFGDGTRLSIL.

The gene calls are TRBV7-3 and TRBJ1-3; D remains unclear. Germline assignment: CDR1 SGHTA and CDR2 FQGTGA. V was shortened by 0 bases and J by 0 bases, with 9 bases between the two germline ends. CDR3 length equals 16 residues. The CDR3 is CASSLTSQASGNTIYF. The DNA for the CDR3 is TGTGCCAGCAGCTTAACTTCCCAGGCCTCTGGAAACACCATATATTTT.

The chain couples TRBV7-9 to TRBJ1-2, with TRBD1 as a possible D gene (5 bases). The CDR3 consists of 14 residues. Germline CDR1 is SEHNR and CDR2 is FQNEAQ (reference sequence). The germline V and J ends were trimmed by 1 base and 3 bases, with 9 bases remaining between them. The CDR3 loop is CASSLGGVDYGYTF. CDR3 DNA: TGTGCCAGCAGCTTAGGGGGCGTCGACTATGGCTACACCTTC.

The CDR3 DNA follows: TGTGCCAGCAGCTTTCCCCCAGGGCCGAACACTGAAGCTTTCTTT. This sequence encodes CASSFPPGPNTEAFF. The chain uses TRBV7-9 and TRBJ1-1; a weak D match, TRBD1 (5 bases). With 3 bases removed from V and 1 base from J, the gap between germline ends came to 12 bases. This CDR3 spans 15 amino acids. Germline CDR1 SEHNR, CDR2 FQNEAQ (reference sequence).

The CDR3 reads CASSPQGLLSYEQYF. Here the CDR3 DNA reads TGTGCCAGCAGCCCCCAGGGATTACTCTCCTACGAGCAGTACTTC. The rearrangement links TRBV6-5 to TRBJ2-7, with D perhaps TRBD1 (5 bases). Germline CDR1 is MNHEY and CDR2 is SVGAGI. Trimming left V 6 bases short and J 0 bases short, with 15 bases between. The CDR3 has 15 amino acids.

The genes are TRBV7-9 and TRBJ2-7, with no clear D. Germline V gene sequence: CDR1 SEHNR, CDR2 FQNEAQ (reference sequence). CDR3 size: 12 residues. V dropped 5 bases and J dropped 0 bases, with 5 bases sitting between them. CDR3 DNA sequence: TGTGCCAGCAGCCCAATCTCCTACGAGCAGTACTTC. Translating gives CASSPISYEQYF. Based on the CDR3 plus reference TRBV7-9 and TRBJ2-7, the full variable domain is DTGVSQNPRHKITKRGQNVTFRCDPISEHNRLYWYRQTLGQGPEFLTYFQNEAQLEKSRLLSDRFSAERPKGSFSTLEIQRTEQGDSAMYLCASSPISYEQYFGPGTRLTVT.

This chain links TRBV5-1 with TRBJ2-1; 11 bases are a match to TRBD2. CDR1 is SGHRS and CDR2 is YFSETQ in the germline V gene. V shed 4 bases, J shed 9 bases, and the junction held 6 bases outside the gene matches. The CDR3 runs 14 residues. The CDR3: CASSHSGREGEQFF. The CDR3 bases are TGCGCCAGCAGCCATAGCGGGAGGGAGGGTGAGCAGTTCTTC. Looking up the rest from reference TRBV5-1 and TRBJ2-1 gives the full variable domain: KAGVTQTPRYLIKTRGQQVTLSCSPISGHRSVSWYQQTPGQGLQFLFEYFSETQRNKGNFPGRFSGRQFSNSRSEMNVSTLELGDSALYLCASSHSGREGEQFFGPGTRLTVL.

The chain has TRBV5-4 and TRBJ1-1; no firm D call. Germline CDR1 SGHNT, CDR2 YYREEE (reference sequence). This CDR3 region has 15 residues. The V gene lost 3 bases and the J gene lost 0 bases, with 12 bases spanning the gap. The CDR3: CASSSFPYMNTEAFF. The CDR3 bases are TGTGCCAGCAGCTCCTTTCCTTACATGAACACTGAAGCTTTCTTT.

The chain joins TRBV4-1 to TRBJ1-6, with 9 bases aligning to TRBD1. The germline V gene has CDR1 MGHRA and CDR2 YSYEKL. This CDR3 has 14 amino acids. The V and J ends lost 4 bases and 5 bases, in that order; junction bases with no gene match: 0. DNA of the CDR3: TGCGCCAGCAGCCGGACAGGGGATAATTCACCCCTCCACTTT. Protein product: CASSRTGDNSPLHF.

The chain is built from TRBV7-9 and TRBJ2-2, with a weak D call TRBD2 (5 bases). CDR3 size: 16 residues. The germline V gene encodes CDR1 SEHNR and CDR2 FQNEAQ (reference sequence). V was trimmed by 4 bases and J by 1 base, leaving 13 bases between them. The CDR3 coding sequence is TGTGCCAGCAGCTCGAGGGAGTCGGGGAACACCGGGGAGCTGTTTTTT. Translating it yields CASSSRESGNTGELFF. The variable domain in full, completed from reference TRBV7-9 and TRBJ2-2, reads DTGVSQNPRHKITKRGQNVTFRCDPISEHNRLYWYRQTLGQGPEFLTYFQNEAQLEKSRLLSDRFSAERPKGSFSTLEIQRTEQGDSAMYLCASSSRESGNTGELFFGEGSRLTVL.

The chain carries TRBV7-2 and TRBJ2-2; D may be TRBD2 (5 bases). Germline lookup yields CDR1 SGHTA and CDR2 FQGNSA. The CDR3 contains 14 residues. The V end was cut by 8 bases, the J end by 4 bases, with 14 bases between. The CDR3 DNA sequence: TGTGCCAGCCGAGGCCTAGCTACCACCGGGGAGCTGTTTTTT. Protein product: CASRGLATTGELFF.

The rearrangement joins TRBV30 to TRBJ1-4; D not resolved. This CDR3 spans 13 amino acids. With 4 bases removed from V and 5 bases from J, the gap between germline ends came to 11 bases. In germline, CDR1 is GTSNPN, CDR2 SVGIG (reference sequence). CDR3 sequence reads: CAWNPAENEKLFF. CDR3 sequence (DNA): TGTGCCTGGAACCCAGCAGAGAATGAAAAACTGTTTTTT.

This chain connects TRBV29-1 to TRBJ1-3; D is perhaps TRBD1 (6 bases). Trimming stripped 6 bases from V and 3 bases from J, with 12 bases between. The CDR3 runs 13 residues. Germline V gene sequence: CDR1 SQVTM, CDR2 ANQGSEA. The chain's CDR3 is CSVAGDFGNTIYF. Here the CDR3 DNA reads TGCAGCGTGGCAGGGGATTTTGGAAACACCATATATTTT.

This clone showed up just a few times. The V call is TRBV27, the J call TRBJ1-2; no reliable D call. Germline V gene data show CDR1 as MNHEY and CDR2 as SMNVEV (reference sequence). Trimming pared 5 bases from V and 6 bases from J, leaving 19 bases between. This CDR3 contains 15 residues. Here the CDR3 DNA reads TGTGCCAGCAGTCCCCACTCTCCCCCCGGGAATGGCTACACCTTC. Protein sequence: CASSPHSPPGNGYTF.

The V gene is TRBV27, the J gene TRBJ1-1, with TRBD1 as a possible D gene (6 bases). Germline values: CDR1 MNHEY, CDR2 SMNVEV (reference sequence). The CDR3 covers 13 residues. V shed 2 bases and J shed 10 bases, with 14 bases lying between them. The CDR3 DNA sequence: TGTGCCAGCAGTTTAGATGCGGGGGCGGCAGCTTTCTTT. It translates to CASSLDAGAAAFF.

V usage is TRBV11-3 and J usage is TRBJ2-7, with a tentative D call TRBD2 (5 bases). The germline CDR1 and CDR2 sequences are SGHNT and YENEEA. Trimming cost V 5 bases and J 6 bases, with 17 bases left between them. This CDR3 comprises 14 residues. The CDR3 region has the DNA TGTGCCAGCAGCCCGTCGAGGGTGACCCGCGAGCAGTACTTC. Encoded protein: CASSPSRVTREQYF.

This chain uses TRBV6-2 or TRBV6-3 with TRBJ1-2; D is uncertain. Germline values: CDR1 MNHEY, CDR2 SVGEGT. This CDR3 contains 16 residues. Between the trimmed V and J ends, which lost 0 bases and 0 bases, there was a span of 11 bases. CDR3 protein: CASSYSLELTNYGYTF. Written as DNA, the CDR3 is TGTGCCAGCAGTTACTCGTTGGAACTCACTAACTATGGCTACACCTTC.

The CDR3 loop reads CATSRDRVDGYGYTF. In DNA form, the CDR3 reads TGTGCCACCTCCCGGGACAGGGTTGACGGATATGGCTACACCTTC. The chain is built from TRBV10-3 and TRBJ1-2; the match to TRBD1 covers 9 bases. The ends lost 10 bases at V and 5 bases at J; junction bases unmatched: 14. The CDR3 loop spans 15 amino acids. The germline V gene encodes CDR1 ENHRY and CDR2 SYGVKD.

The genes are TRBV10-2 and TRBJ1-1; D not certain. Trimming pared 2 bases from V and 0 bases from J, leaving 1 base between. CDR3 length: 12 residues. Germline CDR1 is WSHSY and CDR2 is SAAADI. CDR3 bases: TGCGCCAGCAGTGAGATGAACACTGAAGCTTTCTTT. Amino acid sequence: CASSEMNTEAFF.

This rearrangement joins TRBV28 to TRBJ1-5; D is undetermined. The V gene's germline CDR1 is MDHEN and CDR2 SYDVKM. V lost 1 base and J lost 2, with 12 bases in between. The CDR3 contains 16 residues. CDR3 loop: CASSLFERAGNQPQHF. CDR3 bases: TGTGCCAGCAGTTTATTTGAGAGGGCTGGCAATCAGCCCCAGCATTTT.

The V gene is TRBV5-1, the J gene TRBJ1-1; tentative D call: TRBD1 (6 bases). CDR1 is SGHRS, CDR2 YFSETQ, per germline. This CDR3 region has 16 residues. V lost 0 bases and J lost 6, with 18 bases in between. In DNA, the CDR3 is TGCGCCAGCAGCTTGGTCTCAGGGGTTGGAACCTCTGAAGCTTTCTTT. This gives the protein CASSLVSGVGTSEAFF.

The chain uses TRBV10-3 and TRBJ2-1; 7 nucleotides align to TRBD2. The CDR3 is 16 residues long. Germline CDR1 reads ENHRY; CDR2 reads SYGVKD. The V gene end was trimmed by 9 bases and the J gene end by 3 bases; junction bases not matched to a gene: 14. The CDR3 loop is CAILGGAGMDYNEQFF. The CDR3 coding sequence is TGTGCCATACTCGGGGGAGCGGGGATGGACTACAATGAGCAGTTCTTC.

This clone has just a few counts. The genes are TRBV12-3 or TRBV12-4 and TRBJ2-7; D not resolved. CDR3 length equals 12 residues. Trimming cost V 4 bases and J 6 bases, with 10 bases left between them. In nucleotides, the CDR3 is TGTGCCAGCAGTTCTGACGTCGGCGAGCAGTACTTC. Its translation: CASSSDVGEQYF.

V and J are TRBV19 and TRBJ2-2; possible D gene TRBD1, 6 bases. Germline V gene sequence: CDR1 LNHDA, CDR2 SQIVND (reference sequence). Between the trimmed V and J ends, which lost 5 bases and 5 bases, there was a span of 15 bases. The length of the CDR3 is 15 residues. DNA for the CDR3: TGTGCCAGTAGTGTAAGACAGGAAGATACCGGGGAGCTGTTTTTT. Translated, it gives CASSVRQEDTGELFF. The entire variable domain, with the rest obtained from reference TRBV19 and TRBJ2-2, is as follows: DGGITQSPKYLFRKEGQNVTLSCEQNLNHDAMYWYRQDPGQGLRLIYYSQIVNDFQKGDIAEGYSVSREKKESFPLTVTSAQKNPTAFYLCASSVRQEDTGELFFGEGSRLTVL.

This chain links TRBV4-2 with TRBJ2-1; no clear D gene. V was shortened by 1 base and J by 8 bases, with 15 bases between the two germline ends. This CDR3 is built from 15 residues. The V gene's germline CDR1 is LGHNA and CDR2 YNFKEQ. This CDR3 reads CASSQAAEFIDEQFF. The CDR3 DNA reads TGTGCCAGCAGCCAAGCAGCAGAATTTATCGATGAGCAGTTCTTC.

This chain joins TRBV7-9 and TRBJ1-6, with D possibly matching TRBD1 (6 bases). Per the germline V gene, CDR1 is SEHNR and CDR2 is FQNEAQ (reference sequence). The CDR3 runs 13 residues. V was clipped by 6 bases and J by 7 bases, with 10 bases between them. The CDR3 DNA reads TGTGCCAGCAGGGACAGCTACAATTCACCCCTCCACTTT. Translated, it gives CASRDSYNSPLHF. The full variable domain, completed using reference TRBV7-9 and TRBJ1-6, is DTGVSQNPRHKITKRGQNVTFRCDPISEHNRLYWYRQTLGQGPEFLTYFQNEAQLEKSRLLSDRFSAERPKGSFSTLEIQRTEQGDSAMYLCASRDSYNSPLHFGNGTRLTVT.

The chain links TRBV4-1 to TRBJ2-7; D is unclear. The CDR3 consists of 13 residues. Germline-derived CDR1 and CDR2 are MGHRA and YSYEKL. V was clipped by 1 base and J by 0 bases, with 4 bases between them. The CDR3 spells CASSQGYSYEQYF. The CDR3 DNA follows: TGCGCCAGCAGCCAAGGGTACTCCTACGAGCAGTACTTC.